The clone carrying this T cell receptor (beta chain) has only one observation. Its antigen is as yet unknown. The source of the sample is a study of cytomegalovirus exposure and HLA in healthy donors. When sampled, the donors appeared nominally healthy, though they likely had unrecorded immune exposures. The PCR employed 60 Vbeta primers together with 13 Jbeta primers. The assay was immunoSEQ multiplex PCR, and TCRdb's table has in-frame clones only and misses some. Of about 160,000 clones listed, 80% were seen once; the top ten hold around 1.3%. Study results and caveats: Presence/absence analyses took donor sequencing depth as roughly uniform.

The receptor's source is a woman aged 50 to 65 in good health and CMV-seronegative. Material: PBMCs.

CDR3 bases: TGCGCCAGCAGCCAAGATCTTAGGACTAGCGGGAGATCTGAGCAGTTCTTC. The encoded protein is CASSQDLRTSGRSEQFF. The J gene is TRBJ2-1, the V gene TRBV4-3, with 13 bases lining up with TRBD2. V was pared by 0 bases and J by 9 bases, with 8 bases of the junction left unmatched. Germline V gene lookup returns CDR1 LGHNA and CDR2 YSLEER. This CDR3 has 17 amino acids.